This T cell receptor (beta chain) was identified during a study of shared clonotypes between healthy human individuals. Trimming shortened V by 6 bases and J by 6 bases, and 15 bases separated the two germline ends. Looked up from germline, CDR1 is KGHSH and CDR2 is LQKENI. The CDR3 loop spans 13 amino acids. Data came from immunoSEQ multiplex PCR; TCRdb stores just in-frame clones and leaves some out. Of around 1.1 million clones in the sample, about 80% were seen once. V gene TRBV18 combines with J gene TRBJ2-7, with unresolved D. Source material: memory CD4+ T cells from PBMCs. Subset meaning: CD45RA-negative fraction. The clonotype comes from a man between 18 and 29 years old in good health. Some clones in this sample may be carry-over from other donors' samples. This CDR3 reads CASSPPRRSEQYF. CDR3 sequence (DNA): TGTGCCAGCTCCCCCCCCCGCCGGAGCGAGCAGTACTTC.